Listed below are T cell receptor beta chains from one sample, sequenced in a study of T-cell reconstitution after alpha-beta-depleted transplantation in children. TCRdb independently ran MiXCR on the PCR reads; one entry per CDR3 protein. Of hundreds of thousands of distinct CDR3 sequences in the sample, roughly 15% were seen once. This sample comprised PBMCs, mostly from graft donor cells, obtained 360 days after TCRalphabeta/CD19-depleted stem cell transplant. These receptors were collected from a male patient aged 10 to 17 who had a stem cell transplant for acute lymphoblastic leukemia, so the T cells may come from the graft donor. Each CDR3 is given with its conserved first and last residue. Each record gives: D gene, clone size, V gene, J gene, CDR3 DNA, CDR3 protein. A D gene is named only where the DNA matches it firmly. Expanded clones are given a class, and other clones once, few, many or no size at all.

-	-	TRBV19	TRBJ1-5	TGTGCCAGTAGTATAGGTCTCCAGCCCCAGCATTTT	CASSIGLQPQHF
TRBD2	-	TRBV3-1	TRBJ2-7	TGTGCCAGCAGCCAAGAGGAGCGGGAGGGTTCCGACGAGCAGTACTTC	CASSQEEREGSDEQYF
-	few	TRBV24-1	TRBJ2-3	TGTGCCACCAGTGATTTGCCCGCATCGAACCGGCGAGATACGCAGTATTTT	CATSDLPASNRRDTQYF
-	-	TRBV12-3/TRBV12-4	TRBJ2-2	TGTGCCAGCAGCCCCGGGCAGGGAGGGGGGACCGGGGAGCTGTTTTTT	CASSPGQGGGTGELFF
TRBD2	-	TRBV12-3/TRBV12-4	TRBJ2-1	TGTGCCAGCAGTTTGCGGGAGTTGGATGAGCAGTTCTTC	CASSLRELDEQFF
TRBD1	many	TRBV12-3/TRBV12-4	TRBJ1-5	TGTGCCAGCAGCGGCAGGGGGCCTAGGAGCCAGCATTTT	CASSGRGPRSQHF
-	few	TRBV28	TRBJ1-1	TGTGCCAGCAGCTCTTACGACCAGGGTGGGTCAGACACTGAAGCTTTCTTT	CASSSYDQGGSDTEAFF
TRBD2	-	TRBV11-2	TRBJ2-2	TGTGCCAGCAGCTTTAGCGGGGGGAACACCGGGGAGCTGTTTTTT	CASSFSGGNTGELFF
-	few	TRBV29-1	TRBJ2-7	TGCAGCGTTGGGCAGTGGACCTCCTACGAGCAGTACTTC	CSVGQWTSYEQYF
TRBD1	few	TRBV7-9	TRBJ2-7	TGTGCCAGCAGCCCCCGACAGGGGGGGAGGTACGAGCAGTACTTC	CASSPRQGGRYEQYF
TRBD2	few	TRBV9	TRBJ2-5	TGTGCCAGCAGCGTAGGCGGTAGCGGGAGGGTGACGGAGACCCAGTACTTC	CASSVGGSGRVTETQYF
-	few	TRBV11-2	TRBJ2-1	TGTGCCAGCAGCTTAGAGGAAGTAGCCGTATACAATGAGCAGTTCTTC	CASSLEEVAVYNEQFF
TRBD2	-	TRBV19	TRBJ2-7	TGTGCCAGTAAAGATCATGCGGGAGATTACGAGCAGTACTTC	CASKDHAGDYEQYF